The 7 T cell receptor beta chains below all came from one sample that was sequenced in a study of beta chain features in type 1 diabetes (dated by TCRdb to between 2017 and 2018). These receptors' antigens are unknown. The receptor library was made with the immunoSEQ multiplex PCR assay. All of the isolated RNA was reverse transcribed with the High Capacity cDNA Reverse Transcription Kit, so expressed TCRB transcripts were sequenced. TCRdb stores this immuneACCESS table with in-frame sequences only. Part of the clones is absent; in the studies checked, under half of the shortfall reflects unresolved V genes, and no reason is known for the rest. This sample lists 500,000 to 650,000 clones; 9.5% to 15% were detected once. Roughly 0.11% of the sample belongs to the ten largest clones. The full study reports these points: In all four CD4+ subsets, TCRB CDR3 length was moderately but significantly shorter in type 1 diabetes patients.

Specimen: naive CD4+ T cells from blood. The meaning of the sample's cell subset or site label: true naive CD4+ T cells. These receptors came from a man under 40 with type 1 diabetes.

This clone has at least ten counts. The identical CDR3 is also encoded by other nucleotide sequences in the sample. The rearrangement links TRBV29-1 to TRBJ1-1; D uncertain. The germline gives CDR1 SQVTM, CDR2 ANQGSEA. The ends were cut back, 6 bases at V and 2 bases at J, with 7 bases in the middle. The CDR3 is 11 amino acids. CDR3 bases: TGCAGCGTCGTTAGAAACACTGAAGCTTTCTTT. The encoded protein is CSVVRNTEAFF.

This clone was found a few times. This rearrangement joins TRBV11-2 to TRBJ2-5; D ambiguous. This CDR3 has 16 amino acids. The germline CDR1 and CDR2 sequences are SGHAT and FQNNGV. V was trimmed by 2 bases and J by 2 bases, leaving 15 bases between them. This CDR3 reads CASSLPRAGQQETQYF. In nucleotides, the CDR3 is TGTGCCAGCAGCTTACCCCGGGCAGGTCAACAAGAGACCCAGTACTTC.

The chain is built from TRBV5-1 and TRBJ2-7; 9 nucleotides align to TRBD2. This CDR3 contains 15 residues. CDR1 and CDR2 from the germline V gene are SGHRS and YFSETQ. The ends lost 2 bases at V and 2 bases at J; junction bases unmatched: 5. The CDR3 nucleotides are TGCGCCAGCAGCTTAGGGACTAGCAAGACCTACGAGCAGTACTTC. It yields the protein CASSLGTSKTYEQYF. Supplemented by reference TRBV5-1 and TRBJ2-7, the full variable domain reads KAGVTQTPRYLIKTRGQQVTLSCSPISGHRSVSWYQQTPGQGLQFLFEYFSETQRNKGNFPGRFSGRQFSNSRSEMNVSTLELGDSALYLCASSLGTSKTYEQYFGPGTRLTVT.

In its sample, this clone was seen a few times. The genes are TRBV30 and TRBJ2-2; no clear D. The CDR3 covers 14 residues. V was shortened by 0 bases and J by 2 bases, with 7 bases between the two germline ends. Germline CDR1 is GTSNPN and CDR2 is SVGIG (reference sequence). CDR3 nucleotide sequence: TGTGCCTGGAGTGTAAGGTACAACACCGGGGAGCTGTTTTTT. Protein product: CAWSVRYNTGELFF. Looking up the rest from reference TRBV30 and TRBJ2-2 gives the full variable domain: SQTIHQWPATLVQPVGSPLSLECTVEGTSNPNLYWYRQAAGRGLQLLFYSVGIGQISSEVPQNLSASRPQDRQFILSSKKLLLSDSGFYLCAWSVRYNTGELFFGEGSRLTVL.

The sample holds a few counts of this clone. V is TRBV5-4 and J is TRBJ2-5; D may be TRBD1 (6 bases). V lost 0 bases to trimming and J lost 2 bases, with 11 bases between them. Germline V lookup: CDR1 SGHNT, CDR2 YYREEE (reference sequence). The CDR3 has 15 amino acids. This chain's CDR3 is CASSLAQGIQETQYF. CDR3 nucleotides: TGTGCCAGCAGCTTGGCCCAGGGGATACAAGAGACCCAGTACTTC.

CDR3 in amino acids: CASSPSLQGAGGNTIYF. The CDR3 DNA is TGTGCCAGCAGTCCCTCCCTACAGGGGGCAGGAGGAAACACCATATATTTT. The J gene is TRBJ1-3, the V gene TRBV28, with TRBD1 matching 9 bases. Losses at the gene ends were 5 bases for V and 4 bases for J; bases not matched to a gene: 12. Germline assignment: CDR1 MDHEN and CDR2 SYDVKM. The CDR3 is 17 amino acids.

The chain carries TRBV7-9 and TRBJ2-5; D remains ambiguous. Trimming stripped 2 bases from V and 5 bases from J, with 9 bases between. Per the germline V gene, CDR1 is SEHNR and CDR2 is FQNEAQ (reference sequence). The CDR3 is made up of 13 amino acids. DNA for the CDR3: TGTGCCAGCAGCTTACCTCCCAGGGAGACCCAGTACTTC. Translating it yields CASSLPPRETQYF.